Listed here are 24 T cell receptor beta chains from one sample, sequenced in a study of blood T cell repertoires in COVID-19. The data were produced by immunoSEQ multiplex PCR, yet TCRdb's version contains in-frame clones alone and is incomplete. Among over 100,000 clones, over 60% were seen once, and the ten largest hold 1.9%. Specimen: peripheral blood. These receptors originate from a woman in her 70s with acute or convalescent COVID-19.

This clone has more than one count but fewer than ten. This chain uses TRBV6-6 with TRBJ2-1; 14 bases agree with TRBD2. From germline, CDR1 is MNHNY and CDR2 SVGAGI (reference sequence). J gave up 6 bases and V 6 bases, and 7 bases lay outside the gene matches. This CDR3 is built from 16 residues. This CDR3 reads CASRSRTSGGINEQFF. The CDR3 DNA follows: TGTGCCAGCAGGTCCCGGACTAGCGGGGGGATCAATGAGCAGTTCTTC.

The chain joins TRBV19 to TRBJ2-3; perhaps TRBD2 as D (5 bases). V shed 7 bases and J shed 3 bases, with 14 bases lying between them. This CDR3 region has 14 residues. Germline V lookup: CDR1 LNHDA, CDR2 SQIVND (reference sequence). Written as DNA, the CDR3 is TGTGCCAGTACTCAAGGGTCGGGGACAGATACGCAGTATTTT. Protein product: CASTQGSGTDTQYF.

V usage is TRBV18 and J usage is TRBJ1-1, with TRBD1 matching 10 bases. Germline loops: CDR1 KGHSH, CDR2 LQKENI. V trimming: 3 bases; J trimming: 5 bases; junction bases outside the gene matches: 6. CDR3 length equals 15 residues. CDR3 residues: CASSPWDRGGTEAFF. In nucleotides, the CDR3 is TGTGCCAGCTCACCCTGGGACAGGGGTGGAACTGAAGCTTTCTTT.

This chain uses TRBV5-5 with TRBJ1-2; 11 bases fit TRBD1. Trimming took 0 bases from V and 4 from J; bases not matched to a gene: 2. The CDR3 has 15 amino acids. Per germline, CDR1 SGHKS and CDR2 YYEKEE (reference sequence). The CDR3 loop reads CASSLGGTGGYGYTF. The CDR3 bases are TGTGCCAGCAGCTTGGGCGGGACAGGGGGCTATGGCTACACCTTC.

The rearrangement uses TRBV5-1 and TRBJ1-1, with D hard to call. The CDR3 sequence is 14 residues long. Germline-derived CDR1 and CDR2 are SGHRS and YFSETQ. Trimming stripped 2 bases from V and 0 bases from J, with 8 bases between. CDR3 nucleotides: TGCGCCAGCAGCTTCAGCAGGATGAACACTGAAGCTTTCTTT. Translated, it gives CASSFSRMNTEAFF.

The genes are TRBV7-9 and TRBJ1-2, with D perhaps TRBD1 (6 bases). Between the trimmed V and J ends, which lost 5 bases and 7 bases, there was a span of 11 bases. Germline CDR1 SEHNR, CDR2 FQNEAQ (reference sequence). The CDR3 covers 12 residues. CDR3 amino acids: CASSNTGSGYTF. For the CDR3, the DNA is TGTGCCAGCAGCAACACAGGGTCTGGCTACACCTTC.

The chain uses TRBV6-6 and TRBJ2-3, with a tentative D call TRBD2 (6 bases). CDR3 length: 17 residues. V was shortened by 5 bases and J by 1 base, with 19 bases between the two germline ends. Germline CDR1 reads MNHNY; CDR2 reads SVGAGI (reference sequence). CDR3 nucleotide sequence: TGTGCCAGCAGTCAGTTACTTCGGGGGTTCCGCACAGATACGCAGTATTTT. It translates to CASSQLLRGFRTDTQYF.

The chain employs TRBV5-1 and TRBJ1-5; D is perhaps TRBD1 (5 bases). Germline loops: CDR1 SGHRS, CDR2 YFSETQ. Trimming took off 1 base at V and 5 bases at J, with 13 bases between the two ends. The CDR3 is 15 amino acids. The CDR3 loop reads CASSLTSREYQPQHF. Here the CDR3 DNA reads TGCGCCAGCAGCTTGACCAGCAGGGAATATCAGCCCCAGCATTTT.

The J gene is TRBJ1-1, the V gene TRBV11-2; D perhaps matches TRBD1 (5 bases). This CDR3 contains 12 residues. Per the germline V gene, CDR1 is SGHAT and CDR2 is FQNNGV. V dropped 5 bases and J dropped 7 bases, with 11 bases sitting between them. The CDR3, as DNA: TGTGCCAGCAGCCGCCCGGGGGGTGAAGCTTTCTTT. This codes for CASSRPGGEAFF.

This chain links TRBV11-3 with TRBJ1-3; D gene ambiguous. From germline, CDR1 is SGHNT and CDR2 YENEEA. This CDR3 is built from 17 residues. Trimming stripped 0 bases from V and 0 bases from J, with 12 bases between. CDR3 coding DNA: TGTGCCAGCAGCTTAGATTGTCGTCCCTTCTCTGGAAACACCATATATTTT. This gives the protein CASSLDCRPFSGNTIYF.

V gene TRBV7-9 combines with J gene TRBJ2-5, with 8 bases lining up with TRBD1. CDR1 SEHNR and CDR2 FQNEAQ come from the germline V gene (reference sequence). The CDR3 extends over 15 amino acids. Losses at the gene ends were 5 bases for V and 5 bases for J; bases not matched to a gene: 10. The CDR3 region is CASSPRTGLEETQYF. CDR3 nucleotide sequence: TGTGCCAGCAGCCCCAGGACAGGGTTGGAGGAGACCCAGTACTTC. The entire variable domain, with the rest obtained from reference TRBV7-9 and TRBJ2-5, is as follows: DTGVSQNPRHKITKRGQNVTFRCDPISEHNRLYWYRQTLGQGPEFLTYFQNEAQLEKSRLLSDRFSAERPKGSFSTLEIQRTEQGDSAMYLCASSPRTGLEETQYFGPGTRLLVL.

This chain joins TRBV5-1 and TRBJ2-1, with 9 bases aligning to TRBD2. CDR3 length: 15 amino acids. V trimming: 7 bases; J trimming: 2 bases; junction bases outside the gene matches: 7. Germline CDR1 SGHRS, CDR2 YFSETQ. In nucleotides, the CDR3 is TGCGCCAGCGCCCTAGCGGGGTCCCCCTACAATGAGCAGTTCTTC. Protein sequence: CASALAGSPYNEQFF.

The gene calls are TRBV28 and TRBJ2-7, with 9 nucleotides matching TRBD2. Germline CDR1 and CDR2: MDHEN and SYDVKM. The CDR3 loop spans 17 amino acids. After removal of 6 bases from V and 2 bases from J, the junction contained 14 bases not matched to a gene. The CDR3 sequence is CASRGGTSSLRAYEQYF. DNA of the CDR3: TGTGCCAGCAGGGGGGGGACTAGCTCACTAAGGGCCTACGAGCAGTACTTC.

The chain is built from TRBV7-2 and TRBJ1-5, with TRBD1 as a possible D gene (5 bases). V was trimmed by 2 bases and J by 7 bases, leaving 12 bases between them. The CDR3 sequence is 14 residues long. The germline V gene encodes CDR1 SGHTA and CDR2 FQGNSA. The CDR3 is CASSLRPGYQPQHF. In DNA, the CDR3 is TGTGCCAGCAGCTTAAGGCCAGGGTACCAGCCCCAGCATTTT.

The rearrangement uses TRBV9 and TRBJ2-1, with a tentative D call TRBD2 (6 bases). V shed 2 bases and J shed 2 bases, with 11 bases lying between them. The CDR3 sequence is 15 residues long. CDR1 and CDR2 (germline): SGDLS, YYNGEE. The CDR3 coding sequence is TGTGCCAGCAGCGTGGACGGCGGGGCCTACAATGAGCAGTTCTTC. The encoded protein is CASSVDGGAYNEQFF.

The chain couples TRBV7-6 to TRBJ1-5, with TRBD1 matching 12 bases. The CDR3 is made up of 19 amino acids. Germline CDR1 and CDR2: SGHVS and FNYEAQ. Trimming took 5 bases from V and 0 from J; bases not matched to a gene: 11. The CDR3 is CASSPGTGGSMGSNQPQHF. DNA of the CDR3: TGTGCCAGCAGCCCAGGGACAGGGGGCTCTATGGGTAGCAATCAGCCCCAGCATTTT.

This clone is labeled as medium-sized. The CDR3 here is CASSHGLSSYEQYF. CDR3 in DNA: TGCGCCAGCAGCCATGGGCTGAGCTCCTACGAGCAGTACTTC. The J gene is TRBJ2-7, the V gene TRBV4-1, with D hard to call. The CDR3 is 14 amino acids. Germline CDR1 MGHRA, CDR2 YSYEKL. The V end was cut by 3 bases, the J end by 0 bases, with 9 bases between.

This rearrangement joins TRBV7-2 to TRBJ2-1, with 7 bases matching TRBD1. The J segment lost 10 bases and the V segment lost 2 bases, leaving 20 bases of the junction unmatched. CDR1 and CDR2 (germline): SGHTA, FQGNSA. This CDR3 region has 18 residues. In DNA form, the CDR3 reads TGTGCCAGCAGCTTAACCCCCGGCCTCGGACAGGCCTCATCGGAGCAGTTCTTC. As protein: CASSLTPGLGQASSEQFF. The full variable domain, rest sourced from reference TRBV7-2 and TRBJ2-1, is GAGVSQSPSNKVTEKGKDVELRCDPISGHTALYWYRQSLGQGLEFLIYFQGNSAPDKSGLPSDRFSAERTGGSVSTLTIQRTQQEDSAVYLCASSLTPGLGQASSEQFFGPGTRLTVL.

This clone came up a few times. The chain combines TRBV4-2 with TRBJ1-4; D is unresolved. The CDR3 consists of 17 residues. Germline loops: CDR1 LGHNA, CDR2 YNFKEQ. The ends were cut back, 0 bases at V and 8 bases at J, with 19 bases in the middle. As DNA, the CDR3 is TGTGCCAGCAGCCAAGATAGCAATTCCGACCCGCGGGAAAAACTGTTTTTT. The encoded protein is CASSQDSNSDPREKLFF.

The chain has TRBV5-1 and TRBJ2-7; 9 bases fit TRBD2. J lost 1 base, V lost 4 bases, and 3 bases had no gene match. CDR1 is SGHRS, CDR2 YFSETQ, per germline. The CDR3 spans 14 residues. CDR3: CASSASGVSYEQYF. CDR3 nucleotide sequence: TGCGCCAGCAGCGCTAGCGGGGTTTCCTACGAGCAGTACTTC.

V is TRBV10-3 and J is TRBJ1-4, with D tentatively TRBD1 (5 bases). CDR1 ENHRY and CDR2 SYGVKD come from the germline V gene. The CDR3 sequence is 15 residues long. Between the trimmed V and J ends, which lost 10 bases and 8 bases, there was a span of 23 bases. The CDR3 region has the DNA TGTGCCACCGCCTCCGAAAGCAGGGTGAGGGAAAAACTGTTTTTT. It codes for CATASESRVREKLFF.

This chain connects TRBV5-1 to TRBJ2-1, with TRBD2 identical over 7 bases. J gave up 5 bases and V 4 bases, and 12 bases lay outside the gene matches. There are 16 residues in the CDR3. Germline CDR1 is SGHRS and CDR2 is YFSETQ. DNA for the CDR3: TGCGCCAGCAGCCTCCATCGGACTAGTCAGAACAATGAGCAGTTCTTC. This translates into CASSLHRTSQNNEQFF.

Only a few counts were recorded for this clone. The CDR3 sequence: CASSPGTVSGANVLTF. As DNA, the CDR3 is TGTGCCAGCAGTCCCGGGACAGTCTCTGGGGCCAACGTCCTGACTTTC. V and J are TRBV28 and TRBJ2-6; 7 positions match TRBD1. This CDR3 is 16 amino acids long. Losses at the gene ends were 5 bases for V and 0 bases for J; bases not matched to a gene: 4. Germline CDR1 reads MDHEN; CDR2 reads SYDVKM.

V and J are TRBV6-4 and TRBJ2-1, with no clear D. The CDR3 runs 14 residues. The V and J ends lost 3 bases and 4 bases respectively, with 10 bases between them. Germline CDR1 is MRHNA and CDR2 is SNTAGT. DNA for the CDR3: TGTGCCAGCAGTGATTTCCAGTATTACAATGAGCAGTTCTTC. It is translated as CASSDFQYYNEQFF.